Listed below are T cell receptor beta chains from one sample, sequenced in a study of blood T cell repertoires in COVID-19. Sequencing used immunoSEQ multiplex PCR; TCRdb keeps in-frame clones, though not all of them. The sample contains 60,000 to 75,000 clones, 85% to 90% of which appear only once. Specimen: peripheral blood. The receptors come from a woman older than 75 with active or convalescent COVID-19. CDR3s include the opening cysteine and the closing phenylalanine or tryptophan. Fields, in order: V gene, clone size, D gene, J gene, CDR3 protein, CDR3 DNA. A D gene is named only where the DNA matches it firmly. The size entry is marked missing in some rows and otherwise reads once, few, many or a size class.

TRBV7-2	.	TRBD1	TRBJ1-2	CASSLNFRQGPGYTF	TGTGCCAGCAGCTTAAATTTTCGACAGGGGCCTGGCTACACCTTC
TRBV2	.	TRBD1	TRBJ1-2	CASSGRGNGYTF	TGTGCCAGCAGCGGCAGGGGGAATGGCTACACCTTC
TRBV19	.	TRBD1	TRBJ1-1	CASSIGTGTGMNTEAFF	TGTGCCAGTAGTATAGGTACCGGGACAGGGATGAACACTGAAGCTTTCTTT
TRBV5-1	.	TRBD1	TRBJ2-7	CASVTTNHRGVSREQYF	TGCGCCAGCGTAACTACGAACCACAGGGGGGTGTCCCGCGAGCAGTACTTC
TRBV27	.	TRBD2	TRBJ2-1	CASSLESGGGNEQFF	TGTGCCAGCAGTTTGGAAAGCGGGGGGGGCAATGAGCAGTTCTTC
TRBV7-6	.	TRBD1	TRBJ1-5	CASSLLKGARQPQHF	TGTGCCAGCAGCTTATTAAAGGGGGCAAGACAGCCCCAGCATTTT
TRBV4-2	few	.	TRBJ1-2	CASSQDGGQSGYTF	TGTGCCAGCAGCCAAGACGGAGGACAGTCTGGCTACACCTTC
TRBV19	few	TRBD1	TRBJ2-5	CATGTGVQETQYF	TGTGCCACAGGGACAGGGGTCCAAGAGACCCAGTACTTC
TRBV25-1	.	.	TRBJ2-3	CASSESTGDTQYF	TGTGCCAGCAGTGAATCAACGGGAGATACGCAGTATTTT
TRBV29-1	once	TRBD2	TRBJ2-3	CSVDQRGDTQYF	TGCAGCGTTGACCAGCGGGGAGATACGCAGTATTTT
TRBV6-2/TRBV6-3	.	TRBD1	TRBJ2-7	CASSPGQGGLDEQYF	TGTGCCAGCAGTCCGGGACAGGGGGGTCTCGACGAGCAGTACTTC
TRBV7-6	.	.	TRBJ1-4	CASSQNGGGANEKLFF	TGTGCCAGCAGCCAAAATGGGGGGGGAGCTAATGAAAAACTGTTTTTT
TRBV30	.	.	TRBJ1-6	CAWSVDSPISYNSPLHF	TGTGCCTGGAGCGTGGACAGTCCAATCTCCTATAATTCACCCCTCCACTTT
TRBV19	.	TRBD1	TRBJ1-5	CASSIWTGDQPQHF	TGTGCCAGTAGTATCTGGACAGGGGATCAGCCCCAGCATTTT
TRBV6-1	.	.	TRBJ1-6	CASSDQGSPLHF	TGTGCCAGCAGTGACCAGGGATCACCCCTCCACTTT
TRBV28	few	TRBD1	TRBJ1-1	CASSLDLGQGIEAFF	TGTGCCAGCAGTTTAGATTTGGGACAGGGAATAGAAGCTTTCTTT
TRBV7-8	.	TRBD1	TRBJ1-5	CATGQEMDSNQPQHF	TGTGCCACAGGACAGGAGATGGATAGCAATCAGCCCCAGCATTTT
TRBV10-1	.	TRBD1	TRBJ2-1	CASTLDRGQGYNEQFF	TGCGCCAGCACCCTGGACAGGGGGCAGGGCTACAATGAGCAGTTCTTC
TRBV6-1	once	TRBD1	TRBJ1-2	CASSEIARQGGVYTF	TGTGCCAGCAGTGAAATCGCTAGGCAGGGGGGAGTCTACACCTTC
TRBV30	.	TRBD1	TRBJ1-5	CAWSVGQNTPQHF	TGTGCCTGGAGTGTGGGACAGAACACGCCCCAGCATTTT
TRBV9	.	TRBD1	TRBJ1-6	CASSPTGTGVSPLHF	TGTGCCAGCAGCCCTACAGGGACAGGGGTTTCACCCCTCCACTTT
TRBV19	.	TRBD2	TRBJ2-1	CASSKSTSGGYNEQFF	TGTGCCAGTAGTAAATCCACTAGCGGGGGTTACAATGAGCAGTTCTTC
TRBV5-6	.	.	TRBJ2-7	CASRLVGAQRYEQYF	TGTGCCAGCAGACTCGTTGGGGCCCAGCGTTACGAGCAGTACTTC
TRBV21-1	.	.	TRBJ2-7	CASSPPGVPYEQYF	TGTGCCAGCAGCCCCCCAGGGGTTCCTTACGAGCAGTACTTC
TRBV6-6	.	TRBD1	TRBJ1-1	CASSWTGGDTEAFF	TGTGCCAGCAGCTGGACAGGGGGGGACACTGAAGCTTTCTTT
TRBV4-1	.	TRBD1	TRBJ1-4	CASSQGQSNEKLFF	TGCGCCAGCAGCCAGGGACAGTCTAATGAAAAACTGTTTTTT
TRBV30	.	TRBD1	TRBJ1-2	CAWRGFTETIRDRAAGRNF	TGTGCCTGGAGAGGTTTTACCGAGACAATCCGGGACAGGGCCGCCGGACGCAACTTC
TRBV5-1	.	.	TRBJ2-5	CASEHLAQYF	TGCGCCAGCGAGCACCTGGCCCAGTACTTC